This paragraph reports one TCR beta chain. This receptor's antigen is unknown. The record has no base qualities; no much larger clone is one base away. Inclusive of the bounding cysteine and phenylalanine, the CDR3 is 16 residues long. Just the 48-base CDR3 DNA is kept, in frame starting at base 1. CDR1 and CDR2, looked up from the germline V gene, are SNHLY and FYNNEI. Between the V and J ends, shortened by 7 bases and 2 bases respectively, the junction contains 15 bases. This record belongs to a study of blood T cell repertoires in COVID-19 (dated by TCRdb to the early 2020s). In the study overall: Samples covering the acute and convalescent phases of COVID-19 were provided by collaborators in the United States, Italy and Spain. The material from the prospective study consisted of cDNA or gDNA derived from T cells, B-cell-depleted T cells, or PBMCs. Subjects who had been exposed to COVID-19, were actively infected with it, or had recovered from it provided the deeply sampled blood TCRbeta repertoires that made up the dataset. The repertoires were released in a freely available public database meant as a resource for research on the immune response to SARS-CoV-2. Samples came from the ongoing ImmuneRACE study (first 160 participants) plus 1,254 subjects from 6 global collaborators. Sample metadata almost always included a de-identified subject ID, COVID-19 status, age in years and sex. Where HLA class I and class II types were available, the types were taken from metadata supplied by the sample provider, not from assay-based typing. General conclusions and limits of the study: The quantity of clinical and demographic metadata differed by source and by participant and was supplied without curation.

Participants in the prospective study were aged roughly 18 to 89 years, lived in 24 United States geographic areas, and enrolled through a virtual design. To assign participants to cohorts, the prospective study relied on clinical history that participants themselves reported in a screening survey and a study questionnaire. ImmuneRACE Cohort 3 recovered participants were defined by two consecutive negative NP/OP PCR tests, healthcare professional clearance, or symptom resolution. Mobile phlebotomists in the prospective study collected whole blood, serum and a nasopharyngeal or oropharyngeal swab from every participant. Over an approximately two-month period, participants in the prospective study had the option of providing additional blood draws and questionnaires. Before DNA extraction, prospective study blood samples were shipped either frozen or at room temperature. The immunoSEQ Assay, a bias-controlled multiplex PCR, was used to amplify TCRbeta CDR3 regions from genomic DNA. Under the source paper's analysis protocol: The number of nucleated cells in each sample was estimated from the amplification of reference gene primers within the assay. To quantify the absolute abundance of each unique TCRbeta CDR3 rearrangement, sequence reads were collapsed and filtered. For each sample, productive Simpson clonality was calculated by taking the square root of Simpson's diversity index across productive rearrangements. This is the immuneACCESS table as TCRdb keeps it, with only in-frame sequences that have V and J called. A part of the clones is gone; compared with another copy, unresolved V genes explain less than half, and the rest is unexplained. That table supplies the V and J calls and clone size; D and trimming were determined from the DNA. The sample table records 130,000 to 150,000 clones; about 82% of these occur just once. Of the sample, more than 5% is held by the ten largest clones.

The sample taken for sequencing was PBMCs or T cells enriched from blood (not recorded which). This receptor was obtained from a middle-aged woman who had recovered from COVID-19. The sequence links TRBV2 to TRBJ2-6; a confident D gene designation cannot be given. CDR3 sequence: CASTAELGAGANVLTF. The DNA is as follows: TGTGCCAGCACGGCGGAACTCGGTGCTGGGGCCAACGTCCTGACTTTC.